The rows below give T cell receptor beta chains drawn from one sample of a study of T cell repertoires in cytomegalovirus infection. Which antigens these TCRs recognize remains unknown. TCRdb re-derived calls from the reads in MiXCR, one entry per CDR3 protein. Of around 900,000 distinct CDR3 sequences in the sample, under 40% are singletons; the top ten hold roughly an eighth. Sequencing was performed on cultured CD8+ T cells from PBMCs, taken from culture after CMV antigen stimulation. These receptors came from a human donor in good health (CMV status not recorded). Some clones in this sample may be carry-over from other donors' samples. Both conserved end residues are part of each CDR3. A D gene is named only where the DNA matches it firmly. A clone size is listed for some rows: how often the clone was seen (once, few, many), or a class if it is expanded.

J gene: TRBJ2-7
clone size: .
V gene: TRBV28
CDR3 length: 14
D gene: .
CDR3 DNA: TGTGCCAGCAGTCCACCCGGGACAACCTACGAGCAGTACTTC
CDR3 protein: CASSPPGTTYEQYF

J gene: TRBJ2-5
clone size: .
V gene: TRBV7-2
CDR3 length: 20
D gene: TRBD2
CDR3 DNA: TGTGCCAGCAGCTTAGTTCAGCTAGCGGGGGGGCCAAGGGTAGAAGAGACCCAGTACTTC
CDR3 protein: CASSLVQLAGGPRVEETQYF

J gene: TRBJ2-1
clone size: .
V gene: TRBV19
CDR3 length: 15
D gene: TRBD2
CDR3 DNA: TGTGCCAGTAGTGTTGCTAGCGGGGTCCTAAATGAGCAGTTCTTC
CDR3 protein: CASSVASGVLNEQFF

J gene: TRBJ2-1
clone size: .
V gene: TRBV27
CDR3 length: 13
D gene: .
CDR3 DNA: TGTGCCAGCAGTATCTCGACTTACAATGAGCAGTTCTTC
CDR3 protein: CASSISTYNEQFF

J gene: TRBJ2-3
clone size: few
V gene: TRBV7-6
CDR3 length: 15
D gene: .
CDR3 DNA: TGTGCCAGCAGAGAGGACCCTAGGTTAACAGATACGCAGTATTTT
CDR3 protein: CASREDPRLTDTQYF

J gene: TRBJ2-4
clone size: few
V gene: TRBV6-5
CDR3 length: 15
D gene: .
CDR3 DNA: TGTGCCAGCAGTAAAGGCCGGGTAGCCAAAAACATTCAGTACTTC
CDR3 protein: CASSKGRVAKNIQYF

J gene: TRBJ1-6
clone size: few
V gene: TRBV27
CDR3 length: 19
D gene: .
CDR3 DNA: TGTGCCAGCAGTCCCGACGGGACATCCAGGAGCTCCTATAATTCACCCCTCCACTTT
CDR3 protein: CASSPDGTSRSSYNSPLHF

J gene: TRBJ2-7
clone size: many
V gene: TRBV6-5
CDR3 length: 12
D gene: .
CDR3 DNA: TGTGCCAGCAGTTACCCGGGGGCAGAGCAGTACTTC
CDR3 protein: CASSYPGAEQYF

J gene: TRBJ2-5
clone size: many
V gene: TRBV7-2
CDR3 length: 19
D gene: TRBD1
CDR3 DNA: TGTGCCAGCAGCCCCTCTGGGACAGGGGGCGTCTTTTGGGAAGAGACCCAGTACTTC
CDR3 protein: CASSPSGTGGVFWEETQYF

J gene: TRBJ1-4
clone size: .
V gene: TRBV5-4
CDR3 length: 16
D gene: .
CDR3 DNA: TGTGCCAGCAGCTTGGTCTCGGGCGGAAATAATGAAAAACTGTTTTTT
CDR3 protein: CASSLVSGGNNEKLFF

J gene: TRBJ2-2
clone size: once
V gene: TRBV20-1
CDR3 length: 15
D gene: .
CDR3 DNA: TGCAGTGCTAACAACAGGGAATCAAACACCGGGGAGCTGTTTTTT
CDR3 protein: CSANNRESNTGELFF

J gene: TRBJ1-5
clone size: few
V gene: TRBV9
CDR3 length: 17
D gene: TRBD1
CDR3 DNA: TGTGCCAGCAGCATGGGACAGGCTCCGGCGGACAATCAGCCCCAGCATTTT
CDR3 protein: CASSMGQAPADNQPQHF

J gene: TRBJ2-7
clone size: few
V gene: TRBV27
CDR3 length: 20
D gene: .
CDR3 DNA: TGTGCCAGCAGTCCCGGTCTGGACACCACTCCTACTAGTAACCCCTACGAGCAGTACTTC
CDR3 protein: CASSPGLDTTPTSNPYEQYF

J gene: TRBJ2-2
clone size: few
V gene: TRBV5-6
CDR3 length: 17
D gene: TRBD1
CDR3 DNA: TGTGCCAGCAGCTGGATCCGGGACAGGGGGCTTGTCGGGGAGCTGTTTTTT
CDR3 protein: CASSWIRDRGLVGELFF

J gene: TRBJ1-5
clone size: .
V gene: TRBV7-8
CDR3 length: 14
D gene: TRBD1
CDR3 DNA: TGTGCCAGCGGGGACAGATATAGCAATCAGCCCCAGCATTTT
CDR3 protein: CASGDRYSNQPQHF

J gene: TRBJ1-1
clone size: .
V gene: TRBV25-1
CDR3 length: 13
D gene: .
CDR3 DNA: TGTGCCAGCAGACTATCGGTGAACACTGAAGCTTTCTTT
CDR3 protein: CASRLSVNTEAFF

J gene: TRBJ2-2
clone size: few
V gene: TRBV5-4
CDR3 length: 12
D gene: .
CDR3 DNA: TGTGCCAGCGGAGCAGGACTTCAGCAGCTGTTTTTT
CDR3 protein: CASGAGLQQLFF

J gene: TRBJ2-2
clone size: once
V gene: TRBV5-4
CDR3 length: 15
D gene: .
CDR3 DNA: TGTGCCAGCAGCTTGGAAAGGGGTCGGGCCGGGGAGCTGTTTTTT
CDR3 protein: CASSLERGRAGELFF

J gene: TRBJ1-3
clone size: few
V gene: TRBV6-6
CDR3 length: 14
D gene: .
CDR3 DNA: TGTGCCAGCAGTGAGAGGGAGCTCGGAAACACCATATATTTT
CDR3 protein: CASSERELGNTIYF

J gene: TRBJ1-6
clone size: many
V gene: TRBV7-2
CDR3 length: 16
D gene: TRBD1
CDR3 DNA: TGTGCCAGCAGCTTAGGCGGGACAGATTATAATTCACCCCTCCACTTT
CDR3 protein: CASSLGGTDYNSPLHF